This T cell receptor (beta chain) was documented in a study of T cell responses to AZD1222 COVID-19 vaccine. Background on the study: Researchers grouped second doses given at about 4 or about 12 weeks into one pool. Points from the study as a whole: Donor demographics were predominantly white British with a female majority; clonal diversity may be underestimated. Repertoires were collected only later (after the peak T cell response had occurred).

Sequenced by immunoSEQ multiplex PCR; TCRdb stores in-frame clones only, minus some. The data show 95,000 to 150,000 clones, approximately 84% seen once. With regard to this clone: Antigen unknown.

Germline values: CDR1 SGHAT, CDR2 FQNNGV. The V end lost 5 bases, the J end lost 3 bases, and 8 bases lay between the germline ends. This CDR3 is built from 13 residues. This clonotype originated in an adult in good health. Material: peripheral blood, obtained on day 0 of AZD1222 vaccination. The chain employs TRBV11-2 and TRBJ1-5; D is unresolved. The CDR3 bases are TGTGCCAGCAGCGTGGGTTACAATCAGCCCCAGCATTTT. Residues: CASSVGYNQPQHF.